In its sample, the clone carrying this TCR beta chain was seen a few times. The data belong to a study of cytomegalovirus exposure and HLA in healthy donors. The CDR3 loop spans 16 amino acids. Germline V gene data show CDR1 as SQVTM and CDR2 as ANQGSEA. V gave up 6 bases and J gave up 3 bases, with 23 bases separating them. Researchers ran the PCR with 60 Vbeta and 13 Jbeta primers. Method: immunoSEQ multiplex PCR; TCRdb's copy keeps in-frame clones and lacks some. This repertoire shows under 150,000 clones, about two thirds found once; its top ten account for about 3%. This sequence originates from a woman aged 55-69 years in good health and CMV-seropositive. Sequencing was performed on PBMCs. This chain uses TRBV29-1 with TRBJ1-2, with a weak D call TRBD1 (6 bases). The CDR3 sequence is CSVLDRTGMRDYGYTF. The CDR3 region has the DNA TGCAGCGTCCTAGACCGAACAGGGATGCGGGACTATGGCTACACCTTC.